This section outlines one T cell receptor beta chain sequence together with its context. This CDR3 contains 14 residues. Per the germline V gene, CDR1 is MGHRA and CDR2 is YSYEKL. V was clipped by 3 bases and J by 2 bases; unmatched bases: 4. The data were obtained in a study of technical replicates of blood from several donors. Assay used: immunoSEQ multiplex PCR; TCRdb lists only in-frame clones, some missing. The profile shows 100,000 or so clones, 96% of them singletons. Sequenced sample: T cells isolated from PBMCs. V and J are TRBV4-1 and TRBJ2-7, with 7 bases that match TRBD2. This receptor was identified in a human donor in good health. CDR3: CASSHTSETYEQYF. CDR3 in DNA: TGCGCCAGCAGCCATACTAGCGAAACCTACGAGCAGTACTTC.